One sample yielded the 12 T cell receptor beta chains listed below, sequenced in a study of graft-versus-host responses after intestinal transplantation. Method: immunoSEQ multiplex PCR; TCRdb's copy keeps in-frame clones and lacks some. In the table there are about 120,000 clones, approximately 90% of which are singletons. No antigen has been assigned to these receptors. The source material was unstimulated CD4+ T cells sorted from spleen or lymph node cells, sampled before intestinal transplant. Source of these receptors: a human donor who received an intestinal transplant.

The rearrangement links TRBV15 to TRBJ1-2, with D perhaps TRBD1 (5 bases). This CDR3 comprises 14 residues. Germline CDR1 and CDR2: LNHNV and YYDKDF (reference sequence). Trimming removed 0 bases from V and 4 bases from J, with 9 bases in between. As DNA, the CDR3 is TGTGCCACCAGCAGAGATGTAAGGGGCTATGGCTACACCTTC. Encoded protein: CATSRDVRGYGYTF.

The chain recombines TRBV4-1 with TRBJ2-4; TRBD1 agrees at 7 bases. CDR3 length: 16 amino acids. Germline V gene lookup returns CDR1 MGHRA and CDR2 YSYEKL. Trimming cost V 0 bases and J 2 bases; bases outside gene matches: 4. This chain's CDR3 is CASSQDRGRTKNIQYF. DNA for the CDR3: TGCGCCAGCAGCCAAGATAGGGGGCGAACCAAAAACATTCAGTACTTC.

The genes are TRBV7-3 and TRBJ2-5, with a possible D match to TRBD2 (5 bases). CDR3 length: 15 amino acids. Germline lookup yields CDR1 SGHTA and CDR2 FQGTGA. Trimming took off 5 bases at V and 2 bases at J, with 15 bases between the two ends. CDR3 sequence: CASSVTPTSQETQYF. The CDR3 region has the DNA TGTGCCAGCAGCGTCACCCCCACTAGTCAAGAGACCCAGTACTTC.

J is TRBJ2-1 and V is TRBV19, with D perhaps TRBD2 (6 bases). With 9 bases removed from V and 5 bases from J, the gap between germline ends came to 14 bases. Germline V lookup: CDR1 LNHDA, CDR2 SQIVND (reference sequence). This CDR3 spans 13 amino acids. DNA of the CDR3: TGTGCCAGCGGGGACTTCGTGAACAATGAGCAGTTCTTC. Protein: CASGDFVNNEQFF.

The chain combines TRBV2 with TRBJ1-1; TRBD1 is a possible D gene (6 bases). The V and J ends lost 6 bases and 0 bases respectively, with 11 bases between them. CDR1 and CDR2 from the germline V gene are SNHLY and FYNNEI. The CDR3 is 14 amino acids. CDR3 region: CASRTGYMNTEAFF. The CDR3 region has the DNA TGTGCCAGCAGGACAGGTTACATGAACACTGAAGCTTTCTTT.

The rearrangement uses TRBV30 and TRBJ2-1; 9 nucleotides line up with TRBD1. CDR3 length: 16 amino acids. V shed 7 bases, J shed 0 bases, and the junction held 10 bases outside the gene matches. Germline V gene lookup returns CDR1 GTSNPN and CDR2 SVGIG (reference sequence). The CDR3 DNA is TGTGCCTTACAGGGGGCGCCGATTAGCTCCTACAATGAGCAGTTCTTC. Its translation: CALQGAPISSYNEQFF.

V gene TRBV2 combines with J gene TRBJ2-3; 11 bases are shared with TRBD2. Per germline, CDR1 SNHLY and CDR2 FYNNEI. The CDR3 extends over 15 amino acids. The V segment lost 8 bases and the J segment 2 bases; nucleotides outside the gene matches: 6. Here the CDR3 DNA reads TGTGCCAGCGTAGCGGGAGGGCCCGTCACAGATACGCAGTATTTT. Protein product: CASVAGGPVTDTQYF. The entire variable domain, with the rest obtained from reference TRBV2 and TRBJ2-3, is as follows: EPEVTQTPSHQVTQMGQEVILRCVPISNHLYFYWYRQILGQKVEFLVSFYNNEISEKSEIFDDQFSVERPDGSNFTLKIRSTKLEDSAMYFCASVAGGPVTDTQYFGPGTRLTVL.

This chain connects TRBV27 to TRBJ1-1; D is undetermined. V was shortened by 5 bases and J by 5 bases, with 18 bases between the two germline ends. This CDR3 spans 15 amino acids. Germline assignment: CDR1 MNHEY and CDR2 SMNVEV (reference sequence). DNA for the CDR3: TGTGCCAGCAGTCCCGGAGCAGGAAGGAGGACTGAAGCTTTCTTT. Translation: CASSPGAGRRTEAFF.

This rearrangement joins TRBV10-3 to TRBJ2-3; TRBD1 aligns across 9 bases. This CDR3 has 16 amino acids. CDR1 is ENHRY and CDR2 is SYGVKD in the germline V gene. V shed 5 bases and J 3 bases; nucleotides not matched to a gene: 9. The CDR3 region is CAISNTGTGRTDTQYF. CDR3 DNA sequence: TGTGCCATCAGTAACACCGGGACAGGGAGGACAGATACGCAGTATTTT.

The chain joins TRBV28 to TRBJ1-2; 7 nucleotides agree with TRBD1. The germline CDR1 and CDR2 sequences are MDHEN and SYDVKM. The junction had 11 bases not matched to a gene; V was cut back by 6 bases and J by 4 bases. The CDR3 is 15 amino acids. CDR3 DNA sequence: TGTGCCAGCAGCCGTCGACAGGGAAAGGGCTATGGCTACACCTTC. Residues: CASSRRQGKGYGYTF.

The chain has TRBV6-1 and TRBJ1-1, with D perhaps TRBD1 (5 bases). The CDR3 totals 14 residues. Germline loops: CDR1 MNHNS, CDR2 SASEGT. Trimming removed 0 bases from V and 1 base from J, with 6 bases in between. This CDR3 reads CASSEARGNTEAFF. In nucleotides, the CDR3 is TGTGCCAGCAGTGAAGCTAGGGGGAACACTGAAGCTTTCTTT.

The chain joins TRBV5-1 to TRBJ2-1; 7 bases align to TRBD2. Unmatched junction bases numbered 7, after V lost 5 bases and J lost 2 bases. CDR3 size: 15 residues. Germline V gene lookup returns CDR1 SGHRS and CDR2 YFSETQ. CDR3 DNA: TGCGCCAGCAGTCTTCTAGCGGAGACCTACAATGAGCAGTTCTTC. Protein product: CASSLLAETYNEQFF.